This TCR beta chain was recorded in a study of a mutant IDH1 vaccine in newly diagnosed glioma. Points from the study as a whole: It was just under 95% of patients that developed vaccine-induced immune responses.

As to time point: baseline, week 1 (first vaccination visit). Treatment of the sample: pre-vaccination baseline after standard-of-care therapy. Of note for this clone: Its antigen is not known.

The table came from immunoSEQ multiplex PCR; TCRdb's copy has only in-frame clones and leaves some out. Among about 59,000 clones listed, about 91% were seen once. V was pared by 5 bases and J by 7 bases, with 17 bases between. Germline CDR1 LNHDA, CDR2 SQIVND (reference sequence). The CDR3 spans 15 residues. The chain carries TRBV19 and TRBJ1-4, with D possibly being TRBD1 (6 bases). This TCR came from a man in his forties or fifties with glioma. Sequencing used PBMCs, obtained from a glioma patient treated with radiotherapy, temozolomide or both. The CDR3 protein is CASSPGGGRGEKLFF. CDR3 in DNA: TGTGCCAGTAGTCCCGGCGGGGGGCGAGGTGAAAAACTGTTTTTT.